One sample yielded the 2 T cell receptor beta chains listed below, sequenced in a study of blood T cell repertoires in COVID-19. Sequencing was performed with immunoSEQ multiplex PCR; in TCRdb, only in-frame clones are kept and a portion is missing. The sample lists approximately 200,000 clones; approximately 83% were seen once. Sequencing was performed on peripheral blood. These receptors were taken from a human donor with active or convalescent COVID-19. The donor label of this sample is uncertain.

This chain joins TRBV6-1 and TRBJ2-1, with 8 bases aligning to TRBD2. Germline values: CDR1 MNHNS, CDR2 SASEGT. The CDR3 extends over 15 amino acids. With V trimmed by 2 bases and J by 15 bases, 15 bases remained unmatched. Here the CDR3 DNA reads TGTGCCAGCAGTGAATCGTGGGGGACTAGTACGGTGCGGTTCTTC. Protein sequence: CASSESWGTSTVRFF.

J is TRBJ2-3 and V is TRBV6-5, with 9 nucleotides matching TRBD2. With 4 bases clipped from V and 0 bases from J, the junction kept 2 bases outside the gene matches. CDR3 size: 15 residues. Germline CDR1 is MNHEY and CDR2 is SVGAGI. The CDR3 is CASSFGLASTDTQYF. In DNA, the CDR3 is TGTGCCAGCAGTTTCGGACTAGCGAGCACAGATACGCAGTATTTT.